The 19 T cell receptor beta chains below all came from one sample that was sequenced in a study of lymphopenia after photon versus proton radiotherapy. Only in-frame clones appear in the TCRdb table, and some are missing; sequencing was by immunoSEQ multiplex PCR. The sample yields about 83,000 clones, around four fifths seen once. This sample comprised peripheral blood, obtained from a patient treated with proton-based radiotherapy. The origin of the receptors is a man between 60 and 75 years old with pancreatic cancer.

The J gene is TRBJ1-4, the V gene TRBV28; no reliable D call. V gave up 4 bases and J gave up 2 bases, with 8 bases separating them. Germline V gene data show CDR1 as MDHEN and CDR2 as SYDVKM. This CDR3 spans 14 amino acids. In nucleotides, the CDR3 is TGTGCCAGCAGTTCGACCCCTACTAATGAAAAACTGTTTTTT. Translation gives CASSSTPTNEKLFF.

CDR3 sequence: CASSQDFRAGGPSGNTIYF. DNA for the CDR3: TGCGCCAGCAGCCAAGATTTCCGGGCAGGGGGCCCCTCTGGAAACACCATATATTTT. This chain connects TRBV4-3 to TRBJ1-3; 8 bases agree with TRBD1. V lost 0 bases, J lost 0 bases, and 10 bases stayed unmatched. Germline CDR1 and CDR2: LGHNA and YSLEER. This CDR3 region has 19 residues.

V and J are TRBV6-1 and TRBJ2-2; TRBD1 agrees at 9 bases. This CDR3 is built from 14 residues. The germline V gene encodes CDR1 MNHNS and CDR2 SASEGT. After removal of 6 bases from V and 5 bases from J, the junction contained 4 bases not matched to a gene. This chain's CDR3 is CASSEQGATGELFF. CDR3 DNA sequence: TGTGCCAGCAGCGAACAGGGGGCGACCGGGGAGCTGTTTTTT.

CDR3 amino acids: CASSSAYEQYF. CDR3 sequence (DNA): TGTGCCAGCAGTTCGGCCTACGAGCAGTACTTC. This chain connects TRBV25-1 to TRBJ2-7; no definite D call. CDR1 and CDR2 from the germline V gene are MGHDK and SYGVNS. Deletions cut 5 bases from V and 2 bases from J, with 4 bases between. The length of the CDR3 is 11 residues.

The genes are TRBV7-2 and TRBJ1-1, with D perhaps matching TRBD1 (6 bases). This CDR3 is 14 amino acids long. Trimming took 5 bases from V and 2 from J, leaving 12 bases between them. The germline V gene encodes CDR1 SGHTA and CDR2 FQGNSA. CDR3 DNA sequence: TGTGCCAGCAGCCAGGGACAACTAAACACTGAAGCTTTCTTT. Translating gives CASSQGQLNTEAFF.

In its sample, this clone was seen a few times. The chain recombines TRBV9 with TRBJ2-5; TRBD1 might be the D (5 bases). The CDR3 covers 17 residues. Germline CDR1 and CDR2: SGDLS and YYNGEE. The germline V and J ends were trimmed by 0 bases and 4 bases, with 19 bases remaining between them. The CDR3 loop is CASSVGARGNFGETQYF. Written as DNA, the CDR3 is TGTGCCAGCAGCGTAGGGGCTAGGGGCAACTTTGGAGAGACCCAGTACTTC.

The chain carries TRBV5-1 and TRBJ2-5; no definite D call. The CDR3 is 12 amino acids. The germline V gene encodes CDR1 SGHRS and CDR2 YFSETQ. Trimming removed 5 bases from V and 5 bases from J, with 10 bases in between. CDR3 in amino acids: CASRGLGETQYF. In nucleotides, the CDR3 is TGCGCCAGCAGGGGTTTGGGGGAGACCCAGTACTTC.

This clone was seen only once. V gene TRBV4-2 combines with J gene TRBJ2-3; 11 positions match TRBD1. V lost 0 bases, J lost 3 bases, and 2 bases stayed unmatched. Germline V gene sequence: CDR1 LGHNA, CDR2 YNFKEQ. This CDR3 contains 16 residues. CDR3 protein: CASSQDRDRGTDTQYF. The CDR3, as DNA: TGTGCCAGCAGCCAAGATCGGGACAGGGGGACAGATACGCAGTATTTT.

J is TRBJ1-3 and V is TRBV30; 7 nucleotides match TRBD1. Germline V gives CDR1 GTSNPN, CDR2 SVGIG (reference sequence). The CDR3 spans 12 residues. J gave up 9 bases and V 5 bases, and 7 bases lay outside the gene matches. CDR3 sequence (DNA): TGTGCCTGGGCCGGACAGGACGGCACCATATATTTT. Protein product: CAWAGQDGTIYF.

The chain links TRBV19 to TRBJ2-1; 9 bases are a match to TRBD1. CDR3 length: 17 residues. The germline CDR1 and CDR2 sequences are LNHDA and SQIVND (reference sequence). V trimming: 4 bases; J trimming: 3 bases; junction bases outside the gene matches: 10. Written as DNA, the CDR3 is TGTGCCAGTAGTAAAACCTCCGGGACAGGGCGCTACAATGAGCAGTTCTTC. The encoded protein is CASSKTSGTGRYNEQFF. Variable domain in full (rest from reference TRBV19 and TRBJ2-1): DGGITQSPKYLFRKEGQNVTLSCEQNLNHDAMYWYRQDPGQGLRLIYYSQIVNDFQKGDIAEGYSVSREKKESFPLTVTSAQKNPTAFYLCASSKTSGTGRYNEQFFGPGTRLTVL.

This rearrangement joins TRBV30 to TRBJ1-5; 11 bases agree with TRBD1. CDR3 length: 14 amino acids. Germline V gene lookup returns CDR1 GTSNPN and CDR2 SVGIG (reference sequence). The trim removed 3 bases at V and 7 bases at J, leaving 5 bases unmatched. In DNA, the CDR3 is TGTGCCTGGAGAGGACAGGGGGCCGGACAGCCCCAGCATTTT. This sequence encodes CAWRGQGAGQPQHF.

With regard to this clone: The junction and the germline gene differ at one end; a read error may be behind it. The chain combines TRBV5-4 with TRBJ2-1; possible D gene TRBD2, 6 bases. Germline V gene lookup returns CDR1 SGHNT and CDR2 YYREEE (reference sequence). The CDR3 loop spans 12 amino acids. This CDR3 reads CASSLAGNEQFF. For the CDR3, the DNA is TGTGCCAGCAGTTTGGCGGGGAATGAGCAGTTCTTC.

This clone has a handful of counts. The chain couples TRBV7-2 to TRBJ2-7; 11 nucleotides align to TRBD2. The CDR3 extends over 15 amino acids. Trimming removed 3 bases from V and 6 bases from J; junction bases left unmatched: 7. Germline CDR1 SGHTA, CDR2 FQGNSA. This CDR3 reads CASSLAPGLAAEQYF. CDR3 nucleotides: TGTGCCAGCAGCTTGGCTCCGGGACTAGCGGCCGAGCAGTACTTC. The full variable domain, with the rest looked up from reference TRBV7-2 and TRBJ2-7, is GAGVSQSPSNKVTEKGKDVELRCDPISGHTALYWYRQSLGQGLEFLIYFQGNSAPDKSGLPSDRFSAERTGGSVSTLTIQRTQQEDSAVYLCASSLAPGLAAEQYFGPGTRLTVT.

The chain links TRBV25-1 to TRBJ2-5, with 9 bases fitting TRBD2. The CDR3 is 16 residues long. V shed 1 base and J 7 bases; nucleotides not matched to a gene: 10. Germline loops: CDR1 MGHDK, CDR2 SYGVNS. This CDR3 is CASSEFISGSGGTQYF. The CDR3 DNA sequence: TGTGCCAGCAGTGAATTTATTAGCGGGAGTGGTGGGACCCAGTACTTC.

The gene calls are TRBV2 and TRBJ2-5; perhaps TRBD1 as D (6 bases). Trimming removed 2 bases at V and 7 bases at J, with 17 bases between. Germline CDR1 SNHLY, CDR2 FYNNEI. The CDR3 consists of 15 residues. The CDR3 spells CASSETGQVLGTQYF. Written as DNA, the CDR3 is TGTGCCAGCAGTGAAACAGGGCAGGTCCTGGGGACCCAGTACTTC.

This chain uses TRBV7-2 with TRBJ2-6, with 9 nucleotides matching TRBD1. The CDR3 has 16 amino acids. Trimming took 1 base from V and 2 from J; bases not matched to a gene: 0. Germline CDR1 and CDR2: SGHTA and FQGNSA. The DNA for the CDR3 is TGTGCCAGCAGCTTAGGGACAGGGGCTGGGGCCAACGTCCTGACTTTC. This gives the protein CASSLGTGAGANVLTF.

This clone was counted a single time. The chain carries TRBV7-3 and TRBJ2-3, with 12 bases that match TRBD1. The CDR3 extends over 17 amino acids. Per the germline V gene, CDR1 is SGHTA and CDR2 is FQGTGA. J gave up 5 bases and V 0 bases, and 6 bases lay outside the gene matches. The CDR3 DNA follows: TGTGCCAGCAGCTTAACGGCCGGGACAGGGGGCGGAGATACGCAGTATTTT. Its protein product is CASSLTAGTGGGDTQYF.

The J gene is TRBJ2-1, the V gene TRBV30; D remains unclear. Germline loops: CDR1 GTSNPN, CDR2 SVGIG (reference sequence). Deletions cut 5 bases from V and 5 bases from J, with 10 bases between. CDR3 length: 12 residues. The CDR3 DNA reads TGTGCCTGGGCCGGGCTTAACAATGAGCAGTTCTTC. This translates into CAWAGLNNEQFF. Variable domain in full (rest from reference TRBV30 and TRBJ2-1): SQTIHQWPATLVQPVGSPLSLECTVEGTSNPNLYWYRQAAGRGLQLLFYSVGIGQISSEVPQNLSASRPQDRQFILSSKKLLLSDSGFYLCAWAGLNNEQFFGPGTRLTVL.

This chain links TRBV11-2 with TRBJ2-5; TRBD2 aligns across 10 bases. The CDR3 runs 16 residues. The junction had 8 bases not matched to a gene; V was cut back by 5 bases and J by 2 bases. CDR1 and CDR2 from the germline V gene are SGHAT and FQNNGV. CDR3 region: CASSPTSGALQETQYF. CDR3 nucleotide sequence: TGTGCCAGCAGCCCAACTAGCGGGGCCTTACAAGAGACCCAGTACTTC.